What follows are 16 T cell receptor beta chains derived from one specimen sequenced in a study of cytomegalovirus exposure and HLA in healthy donors. Vbeta (60) and Jbeta (13) primers were used in the PCR. Method: immunoSEQ multiplex PCR; TCRdb's copy keeps in-frame clones and lacks some. The sample records about 89,000 clones, about three quarters being singletons. Input material: PBMCs. The receptor set was obtained from a young man in good health and CMV-seropositive.

The chain employs TRBV7-9 and TRBJ2-2, with no clear D. Germline CDR1 is SEHNR and CDR2 is FQNEAQ (reference sequence). CDR3 length: 19 residues. V was pared by 2 bases and J by 2 bases, with 21 bases between. CDR3 amino acids: CASSLFLPHPPTNTGELFF. Here the CDR3 DNA reads TGTGCCAGCAGCTTATTTTTACCCCACCCCCCGACAAACACCGGGGAGCTGTTTTTT.

This sequence joins TRBV7-8 and TRBJ2-3; 12 nucleotides align to TRBD2. Germline CDR1 reads SGHVS; CDR2 reads FQNEAQ. CDR3 length: 17 amino acids. With 4 bases clipped from V and 2 bases from J, the junction kept 7 bases outside the gene matches. The CDR3 sequence is CASSYRLAGVITDTQYF. CDR3 bases: TGTGCCAGCAGCTACCGACTAGCGGGGGTGATCACAGATACGCAGTATTTT.

The CDR3 loop reads CASSYGTGGAGDTQYF. The CDR3 region has the DNA TGTGCCAGCAGTTACGGGACAGGGGGCGCCGGAGATACGCAGTATTTT. This chain joins TRBV6-5 and TRBJ2-3; 12 positions agree with TRBD1. Germline V gene lookup returns CDR1 MNHEY and CDR2 SVGAGI. Trimming cost V 2 bases and J 5 bases; bases outside gene matches: 5. The CDR3 extends over 16 amino acids.

V usage is TRBV15 and J usage is TRBJ2-6; tentative D call: TRBD1 (5 bases). V lost 3 bases and J lost 4, with 13 bases in between. From germline, CDR1 is LNHNV and CDR2 YYDKDF (reference sequence). The CDR3 loop spans 16 amino acids. DNA for the CDR3: TGTGCCACCAGCAGCCTCAGGGTTACAGGGGCCAACGTCCTGACTTTC. This translates into CATSSLRVTGANVLTF.

V is TRBV30 and J is TRBJ1-2; the D gene is possibly TRBD1 (5 bases). Germline-derived CDR1 and CDR2 are GTSNPN and SVGIG (reference sequence). The CDR3 contains 12 residues. The V gene lost 5 bases and the J gene lost 5 bases, with 12 bases spanning the gap. CDR3 loop: CAWETAPYGYTF. The CDR3 nucleotides read TGTGCCTGGGAGACAGCTCCGTATGGCTACACCTTC. The whole variable domain, filled in from reference TRBV30 and TRBJ1-2, reads SQTIHQWPATLVQPVGSPLSLECTVEGTSNPNLYWYRQAAGRGLQLLFYSVGIGQISSEVPQNLSASRPQDRQFILSSKKLLLSDSGFYLCAWETAPYGYTFGSGTRLTVV.

The chain combines TRBV6-1 with TRBJ2-7; 7 bases match TRBD1. The CDR3 runs to 13 residues. Germline V CDR1 and CDR2: MNHNS, SASEGT. J lost 7 bases, V lost 5 bases, and 8 bases had no gene match. In DNA form, the CDR3 reads TGTGCCAGCAGTCGGATGACAGGGAGTGAGCAGTACTTC. It is translated as CASSRMTGSEQYF.

The chain couples TRBV9 to TRBJ1-1; D remains unclear. Germline loops: CDR1 SGDLS, CDR2 YYNGEE. Trimming removed 0 bases from V and 5 bases from J, with 8 bases in between. The CDR3 runs to 13 residues. The CDR3 region has the DNA TGTGCCAGCAGCGTAGACCCGGGGACTGAAGCTTTCTTT. Residues: CASSVDPGTEAFF. Full variable domain (outside the CDR3, taken from reference TRBV9 and TRBJ1-1): DSGVTQTPKHLITATGQRVTLRCSPRSGDLSVYWYQQSLDQGLQFLIQYYNGEERAKGNILERFSAQQFPDLHSELNLSSLELGDSALYFCASSVDPGTEAFFGQGTRLTVV.

In regard to this clone: Other nucleotide sequences in the sample specify the same CDR3. This rearrangement joins TRBV19 to TRBJ2-1; 7 bases map to TRBD1. CDR1 is LNHDA and CDR2 is SQIVND in the germline V gene (reference sequence). The CDR3 sequence is 15 residues long. The V and J ends lost 3 bases and 2 bases, in that order; junction bases with no gene match: 4. CDR3 in DNA: TGTGCCAGTAGTATTGGGCAGGGGGCCTACAATGAGCAGTTCTTC. Protein: CASSIGQGAYNEQFF.

Regarding this clone: The germline gene is not matched at one end of the junction; a read error may be the cause. The V gene is TRBV7-2, the J gene TRBJ2-7, with 11 nucleotides matching TRBD2. CDR3 length: 13 residues. Germline CDR1 and CDR2: SGHTA and FQGNSA. The CDR3 region is CASSLAGGLEQYF. CDR3 nucleotides: TGTGCCAGCAGCCTAGCGGGGGGTCTCGAGCAGTACTTC. The variable domain in full, with the rest retrieved from reference TRBV7-2 and TRBJ2-7, is GAGVSQSPSNKVTEKGKDVELRCDPISGHTALYWYRQSLGQGLEFLIYFQGNSAPDKSGLPSDRFSAERTGGSVSTLTIQRTQQEDSAVYLCASSLAGGLEQYFGPGTRLTVT.

V gene TRBV12-5 combines with J gene TRBJ2-1; D remains ambiguous. Germline loops: CDR1 LGHNT, CDR2 FRNRAP. CDR3 size: 16 residues. Trimming cost V 0 bases and J 6 bases, with 15 bases left between them. CDR3 loop: CASGLVRALRFNEQFF. CDR3 nucleotides: TGTGCTAGTGGTTTGGTACGCGCTCTTCGATTCAATGAGCAGTTCTTC. Looking up the rest from reference TRBV12-5 and TRBJ2-1 gives the full variable domain: DARVTQTPRHKVTEMGQEVTMRCQPILGHNTVFWYRQTMMQGLELLAYFRNRAPLDDSGMPKDRFSAEMPDATLATLKIQPSEPRDSAVYFCASGLVRALRFNEQFFGPGTRLTVL.

V and J are TRBV18 and TRBJ1-2; 7 positions match TRBD1. The junction had 24 bases not matched to a gene; V was cut back by 3 bases and J by 8 bases. This CDR3 is built from 19 residues. Per germline, CDR1 KGHSH and CDR2 LQKENI. CDR3 sequence: CASSPPRIRTGPKGGGYTF. The CDR3 coding sequence is TGTGCCAGCTCACCCCCAAGGATCAGGACAGGACCCAAAGGTGGAGGCTACACCTTC.

This clone was found once. This chain uses TRBV10-3 with TRBJ1-6, with 9 bases aligning to TRBD1. The CDR3 length is 16 residues. V trimming: 4 bases; J trimming: 7 bases; junction bases outside the gene matches: 8. CDR1 and CDR2 from the germline V gene are ENHRY and SYGVKD. This CDR3 is CAISAGTGSLNSPLHF. CDR3 DNA sequence: TGTGCCATCAGTGCGGGGACAGGGAGTTTGAATTCACCCCTCCACTTT.

The rearrangement joins TRBV15 to TRBJ1-5; no reliable D call. The germline V gene encodes CDR1 LNHNV and CDR2 YYDKDF (reference sequence). This CDR3 contains 15 residues. With 0 bases removed from V and 2 bases from J, the gap between germline ends came to 8 bases. This chain's CDR3 is CATSRDYAGNQPQHF. The CDR3 nucleotides are TGTGCCACCAGCAGAGATTACGCAGGCAATCAGCCCCAGCATTTT.

Comments on this clone: The sample contains more than one DNA sequence encoding this CDR3. V is TRBV11-3 and J is TRBJ2-1; 8 bases line up with TRBD2. Germline CDR1 is SGHNT and CDR2 is YENEEA. With V trimmed by 0 bases and J by 0 bases, 7 bases remained unmatched. CDR3 length: 18 amino acids. For the CDR3, the DNA is TGTGCCAGCAGCTTAGATCAAGGGGGGACTAGCTCCTACAATGAGCAGTTCTTC. It codes for CASSLDQGGTSSYNEQFF.

This chain links TRBV7-9 with TRBJ2-5; 7 bases agree with TRBD1. The J call may be wrong; the DNA end is better matched by TRBJ2-7. Germline assignment: CDR1 SEHNR and CDR2 FQNEAQ (reference sequence). This CDR3 has 13 amino acids. The CDR3: CASSSTGAYEQYF. In DNA, the CDR3 is TGTGCCAGCAGTTCTACAGGGGCGTACGAGCAGTACTTC.

The chain has TRBV7-3 and TRBJ2-2; TRBD1 might be the D (6 bases). Germline V gives CDR1 SGHTA, CDR2 FQGTGA. The CDR3 covers 14 residues. Trimming stripped 5 bases from V and 6 bases from J, with 13 bases between. CDR3 nucleotides: TGTGCCAGCAGCCCACTACAGGGTCCCGGGGAGCTGTTTTTT. Encoded protein: CASSPLQGPGELFF.